These T cell receptor beta chains were read from a single sample in a study of shared clonotypes between healthy human individuals. Clones were read by immunoSEQ multiplex PCR, and TCRdb kept only the in-frame ones, dropping some. The sample contains around 2,000,000 clones, about 95% of which appear only once. The sequenced sample consisted of naive CD8+ T cells sorted from blood. The origin of the receptors is a man aged 18 to 29 in good health. CDR3s include the opening cysteine and the closing phenylalanine or tryptophan. The D gene is left open where the match is weak. Clone size is given for some rows only: seen once, a few or many times, or a class if the clone is expanded.

size,V,D,J,CDR3,DNA
once,TRBV5-5,TRBD1,TRBJ1-6,CASSYTGTGGSPLHF,TGTGCCAGCAGCTACACCGGGACAGGTGGTTCACCCCTCCACTTT
NA,TRBV28,NA,TRBJ1-1,CASSQTENTEAFF,TGTGCCAGCAGTCAAACAGAGAACACTGAAGCTTTCTTT
NA,TRBV29-1,TRBD2,TRBJ2-1,CSVEGTSGPSDEQFF,TGCAGCGTTGAGGGGACTAGCGGGCCGAGCGATGAGCAGTTCTTC
NA,TRBV4-3,NA,TRBJ2-3,CASSQGSAGSTDTQYF,TGCGCCAGCAGCCAAGGTTCGGCAGGCAGCACAGATACGCAGTATTTT
NA,TRBV5-6,TRBD2,TRBJ2-4,CASSLGVAGPLAKNIQYF,TGTGCCAGCAGCTTGGGGGTAGCGGGCCCCCTAGCCAAAAACATTCAGTACTTC
NA,TRBV12-5,TRBD1,TRBJ1-2,CASGSSLTGFYGYTF,TGTGCTAGTGGTTCCTCCCTGACAGGGTTCTATGGCTACACCTTC
NA,TRBV28,NA,TRBJ2-7,CASSLQRYSYEQYF,TGTGCCAGCAGTTTACAACGCTACTCCTACGAGCAGTACTTC
once,TRBV7-9,NA,TRBJ1-1,CASSDTTVNTEAFF,TGTGCCAGCAGCGACACGACAGTGAACACTGAAGCTTTCTTT
NA,TRBV9,NA,TRBJ1-2,CASSGMTDYGYTF,TGTGCCAGCAGCGGAATGACAGACTATGGCTACACCTTC
NA,TRBV6-1,NA,TRBJ2-7,CASSGLGSGYEQYF,TGTGCCAGCAGCGGGCTAGGTTCCGGCTACGAGCAGTACTTC
once,TRBV5-1,NA,TRBJ1-1,CASSFFGGTEAFF,TGCGCCAGCAGCTTTTTCGGTGGCACTGAAGCTTTCTTT
NA,TRBV2,NA,TRBJ2-5,CASREGEETQYF,TGTGCCAGCCGAGAGGGGGAAGAGACCCAGTACTTC
NA,TRBV4-1,NA,TRBJ1-6,CASSQLGLNSPLHF,TGCGCCAGCAGCCAATTAGGGCTTAATTCACCCCTCCACTTT
NA,TRBV6-5,NA,TRBJ2-2,CASSWTDTGELFF,TGTGCCAGCAGTTGGACTGACACCGGGGAGCTGTTTTTT
NA,TRBV7-2,NA,TRBJ2-2,CASSYPGHPGELFF,TGTGCCAGCAGCTACCCTGGCCACCCCGGGGAGCTGTTTTTT
once,TRBV12-5,NA,TRBJ1-2,CASGLVKGPVVDGYTF,TGTGCTAGTGGTTTGGTAAAGGGACCGGTAGTGGACGGCTACACCTTC
NA,TRBV12-5,TRBD1,TRBJ1-4,CASGLVKGAETTNEKLFF,TGTGCTAGTGGTTTGGTTAAGGGGGCGGAAACAACTAATGAAAAACTGTTTTTT
NA,TRBV11-2,TRBD2,TRBJ2-7,CASTGAGGPYEQYF,TGTGCCAGCACTGGGGCGGGAGGCCCCTACGAGCAGTACTTC
NA,TRBV4-1,TRBD1,TRBJ1-1,CASSPTQMDRGRTEAFF,TGCGCCAGCAGCCCGACCCAAATGGACAGGGGGCGCACTGAAGCTTTCTTT
NA,TRBV11-2,NA,TRBJ2-7,CASSPGTLWGEQYF,TGTGCCAGCAGCCCAGGGACTCTGTGGGGCGAGCAGTACTTC
NA,TRBV7-8,NA,TRBJ2-1,CASSDFGSLGSSYNEQFF,TGTGCCAGCAGCGACTTCGGGAGTTTGGGGAGCTCCTACAATGAGCAGTTCTTC
NA,TRBV6-5,NA,TRBJ2-7,CASSYSWGSYEQYF,TGTGCCAGCAGTTACTCATGGGGCTCCTACGAGCAGTACTTC
NA,TRBV19,TRBD1,TRBJ2-7,CASSPGQAYEQYF,TGTGCCAGTAGTCCCGGACAGGCCTACGAGCAGTACTTC
NA,TRBV5-6,TRBD1,TRBJ2-7,CASSLGTVYEQYF,TGTGCCAGCAGCTTAGGGACAGTCTACGAGCAGTACTTC
NA,TRBV2,TRBD1,TRBJ1-2,CASSYGQGANYGYTF,TGTGCCAGCAGTTACGGACAGGGGGCTAACTATGGCTACACCTTC
NA,TRBV27,NA,TRBJ2-7,CASSWGDGSGEQYF,TGTGCCAGCAGTTGGGGGGACGGGTCGGGCGAGCAGTACTTC
NA,TRBV27,TRBD1,TRBJ1-2,CASSWDRETGYTF,TGTGCCAGCAGTTGGGACAGGGAAACTGGCTACACCTTC
few,TRBV30,TRBD1,TRBJ1-2,CAWTWTGRSGDYGYTF,TGTGCCTGGACCTGGACAGGGAGGAGTGGGGACTATGGCTACACCTTC
NA,TRBV9,TRBD2,TRBJ2-1,CASSVAPTSGRYNEQFF,TGTGCCAGCAGCGTAGCTCCGACTAGCGGGCGCTACAATGAGCAGTTCTTC
NA,TRBV7-9,NA,TRBJ2-7,CASSFAGGEQYF,TGTGCCAGCAGCTTCGCTGGCGGCGAGCAGTACTTC
NA,TRBV15,NA,TRBJ2-5,CATSRESGRQETQYF,TGTGCCACCAGCAGAGAGTCAGGTAGACAAGAGACCCAGTACTTC
NA,TRBV4-1,NA,TRBJ1-5,CASSQDTTYSNQPQHF,TGCGCCAGCAGCCAAGACACAACATATAGCAATCAGCCCCAGCATTTT
NA,TRBV27,NA,TRBJ2-2,CASSLEGNTGELFF,TGTGCCAGCAGTTTGGAGGGAAACACCGGGGAGCTGTTTTTT
NA,TRBV2,TRBD1,TRBJ1-5,CASSLGTGNQPQHF,TGTGCCAGCAGTCTTGGGACAGGCAATCAGCCCCAGCATTTT
NA,TRBV7-9,NA,TRBJ2-7,CASSLGGSYYEQYF,TGTGCCAGCAGCTTAGGAGGAAGCTACTACGAGCAGTACTTC
NA,TRBV10-1,NA,TRBJ2-2,CASSAQAGQPTTGELFF,TGCGCCAGCAGTGCCCAGGCGGGACAGCCAACAACCGGGGAGCTGTTTTTT
NA,TRBV27,TRBD2,TRBJ2-7,CASSPGLAGVSYEQYF,TGTGCCAGCAGTCCAGGACTAGCGGGAGTTTCCTACGAGCAGTACTTC
NA,TRBV19,NA,TRBJ1-1,CASSYRDNTEAFF,TGTGCCAGTAGTTACAGGGACAACACTGAAGCTTTCTTT
NA,TRBV6-5,NA,TRBJ2-7,CASSYSLSGPEQYF,TGTGCCAGCAGTTACTCGCTGTCTGGCCCCGAGCAGTACTTC
NA,TRBV27,NA,TRBJ2-1,CASSFALYNEQFF,TGTGCCAGCAGTTTCGCGCTATACAATGAGCAGTTCTTC
NA,TRBV30,NA,TRBJ2-1,CAWSVNGIEQFF,TGTGCCTGGAGTGTAAACGGGATTGAGCAGTTCTTC
NA,TRBV5-1,TRBD2,TRBJ2-1,CASSLYLAGGRGYNEQFF,TGCGCCAGCAGCTTGTATCTAGCGGGAGGGAGAGGCTACAATGAGCAGTTCTTC
NA,TRBV10-3,NA,TRBJ1-2,CAIREGSEYGYTF,TGTGCCATCAGGGAGGGCAGCGAGTATGGCTACACCTTC
NA,TRBV29-1,NA,TRBJ2-3,CSVVLVGRDTQYF,TGCAGCGTTGTTCTGGTGGGGCGGGATACGCAGTATTTT
NA,TRBV10-2,TRBD2,TRBJ2-7,CASSEGGDYEQYF,TGCGCCAGCAGTGAGGGGGGGGATTACGAGCAGTACTTC
NA,TRBV13,TRBD2,TRBJ2-7,CASSLWSGGFYEQYF,TGTGCCAGCAGCTTGTGGAGCGGGGGCTTCTACGAGCAGTACTTC
NA,TRBV4-1,NA,TRBJ2-7,CASSQVERDYEQYF,TGCGCCAGCAGCCAAGTGGAGAGGGATTACGAGCAGTACTTC
NA,TRBV19,TRBD2,TRBJ2-1,CATLGERGGHEQFF,TGTGCCACCCTGGGCGAGCGGGGGGGCCATGAGCAGTTCTTC
NA,TRBV7-2,NA,TRBJ2-5,CASSFTETQYF,TGTGCCAGCAGCTTTACGGAGACCCAGTACTTC
once,TRBV9,TRBD2,TRBJ2-2,CASSVDLAGARTGELFF,TGTGCCAGCAGCGTAGACCTAGCGGGGGCCCGAACCGGGGAGCTGTTTTTT
NA,TRBV7-9,NA,TRBJ2-7,CASSRLDSSYEQYF,TGTGCCAGCAGCCGACTTGATAGCTCCTACGAGCAGTACTTC
NA,TRBV19,NA,TRBJ1-4,CASSHRATNEKLFF,TGTGCCAGTAGTCACAGGGCAACTAATGAAAAACTGTTTTTT